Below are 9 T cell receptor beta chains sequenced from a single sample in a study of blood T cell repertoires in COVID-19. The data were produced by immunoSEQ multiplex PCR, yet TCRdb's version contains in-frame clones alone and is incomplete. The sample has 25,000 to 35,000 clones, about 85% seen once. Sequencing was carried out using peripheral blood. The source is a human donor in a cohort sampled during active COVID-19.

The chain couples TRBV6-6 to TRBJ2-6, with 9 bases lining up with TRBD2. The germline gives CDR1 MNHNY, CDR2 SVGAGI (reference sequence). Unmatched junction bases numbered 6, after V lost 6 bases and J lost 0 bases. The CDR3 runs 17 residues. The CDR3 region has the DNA TGTGCCAGCAGCCGACTAGCGGTAAACTCTGGGGCCAACGTCCTGACTTTC. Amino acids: CASSRLAVNSGANVLTF.

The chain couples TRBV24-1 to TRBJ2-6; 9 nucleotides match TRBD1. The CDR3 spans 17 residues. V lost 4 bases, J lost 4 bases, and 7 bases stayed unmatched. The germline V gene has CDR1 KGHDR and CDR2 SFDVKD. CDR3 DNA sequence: TGTGCCACCAGTGAGACACAGGGGGCGCAAGGGGCCAACGTCCTGACTTTC. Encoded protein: CATSETQGAQGANVLTF.

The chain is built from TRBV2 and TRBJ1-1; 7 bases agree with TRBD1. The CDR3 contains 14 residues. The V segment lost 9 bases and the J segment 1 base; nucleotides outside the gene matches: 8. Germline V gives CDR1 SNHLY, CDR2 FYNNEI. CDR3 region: CASAGTARNTEAFF. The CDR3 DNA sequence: TGTGCCAGTGCCGGGACAGCTCGGAACACTGAAGCTTTCTTT.

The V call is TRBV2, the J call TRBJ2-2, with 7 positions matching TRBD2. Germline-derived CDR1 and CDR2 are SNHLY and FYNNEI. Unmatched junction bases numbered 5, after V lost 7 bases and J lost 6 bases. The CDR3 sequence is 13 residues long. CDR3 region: CASNTGGAGELFF. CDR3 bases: TGTGCCAGCAATACGGGGGGAGCCGGGGAGCTGTTTTTT.

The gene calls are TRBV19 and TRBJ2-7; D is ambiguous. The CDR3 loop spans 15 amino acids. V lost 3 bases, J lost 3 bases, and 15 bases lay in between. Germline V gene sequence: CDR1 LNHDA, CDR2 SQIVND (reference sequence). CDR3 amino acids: CASSIYSRNNYEQYF. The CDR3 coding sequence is TGTGCCAGTAGTATTTATTCCAGAAACAACTACGAGCAGTACTTC.

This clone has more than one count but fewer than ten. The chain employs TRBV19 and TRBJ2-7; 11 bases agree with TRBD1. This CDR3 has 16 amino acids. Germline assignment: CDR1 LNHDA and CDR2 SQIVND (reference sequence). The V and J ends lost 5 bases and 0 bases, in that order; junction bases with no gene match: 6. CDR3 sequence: CASSVAGTGGSYEQYF. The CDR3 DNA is TGTGCCAGTAGTGTAGCCGGGACAGGGGGCTCCTACGAGCAGTACTTC.

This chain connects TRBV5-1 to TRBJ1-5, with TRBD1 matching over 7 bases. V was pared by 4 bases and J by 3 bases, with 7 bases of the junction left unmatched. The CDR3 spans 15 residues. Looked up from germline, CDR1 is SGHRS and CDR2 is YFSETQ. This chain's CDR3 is CASSAAGQPNQPQHF. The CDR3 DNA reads TGCGCCAGCAGCGCGGCGGGACAGCCCAATCAGCCCCAGCATTTT. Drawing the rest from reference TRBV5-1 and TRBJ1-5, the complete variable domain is KAGVTQTPRYLIKTRGQQVTLSCSPISGHRSVSWYQQTPGQGLQFLFEYFSETQRNKGNFPGRFSGRQFSNSRSEMNVSTLELGDSALYLCASSAAGQPNQPQHFGDGTRLSIL.

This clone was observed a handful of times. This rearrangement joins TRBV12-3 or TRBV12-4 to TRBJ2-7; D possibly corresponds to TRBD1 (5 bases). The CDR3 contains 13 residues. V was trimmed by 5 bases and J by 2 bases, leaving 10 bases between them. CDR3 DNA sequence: TGTGCCAGCAGTCCAGGGATAACCTACGAGCAGTACTTC. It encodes CASSPGITYEQYF.

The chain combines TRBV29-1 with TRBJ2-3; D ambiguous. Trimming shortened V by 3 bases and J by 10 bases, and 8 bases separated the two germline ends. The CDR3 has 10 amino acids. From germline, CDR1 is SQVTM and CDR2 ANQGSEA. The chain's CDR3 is CSVDQVPQYF. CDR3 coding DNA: TGCAGCGTTGACCAGGTTCCGCAGTATTTT.